This T cell receptor beta chain appears in the sequencing data of a study of CD8 T cells in ankylosing spondylitis. Overall study results and limits: From matched ankylosing spondylitis synovial fluid, disease-linked clones were reportedly recovered at significantly enriched levels. Clones linked to disease, bearing a CD8+ phenotype, were relatively rare in peripheral blood. Ankylosing spondylitis blood appeared to be characterized by a TCR beta motif of eight highly homologous variants. Reactive arthritis synovial fluid and blood previously showed some of these motif variants.

Quantitative 5'-RACE with molecular barcodes generated TCR beta libraries. TCRdb re-called the 5' RACE reads with MiXCR, one entry per CDR3 protein. The repertoire holds about 390,000 distinct CDR3 sequences, with around 20% as singletons. This CDR3 has 13 residues. Germline assignment: CDR1 SGHNT and CDR2 YENEEA. V lost 5 bases and J 10 bases, leaving 15 bases between the germline ends. This clonotype was found a few times. The target antigen is unknown. Material for sequencing was blood, either unsorted or a sorted T cell fraction (not recorded which). The rearrangement uses TRBV11-3 and TRBJ2-1, with D maybe TRBD2 (5 bases). The sequence derives from a male donor with ankylosing spondylitis. The CDR3 here is CASSQTRPGEQFF. CDR3 sequence (DNA): TGTGCCAGCAGCCAAACTAGACCCGGGGAGCAGTTCTTC.